This section outlines one TCR beta chain sequence together with its context. Its antigen is still unknown. Method: immunoSEQ multiplex PCR; TCRdb's copy keeps in-frame clones and lacks some. The table has approximately 170,000 clones, about 91% seen once. These data come from a study of T cell responses to AZD1222 COVID-19 vaccine. Study-wide context: Second-dose intervals near 4 or 12 weeks were combined.

General observations from the study: The donor group comprised mostly white British people and more females; the analysis possibly underestimated clonal diversity. Only 6 or 7 people who got AZD1222 tested seropositive at baseline.

Trimming left V 0 bases short and J 2 bases short, with 8 bases between. This CDR3 has 15 residues. Germline V gene sequence: CDR1 SGHRS, CDR2 YFSETQ. Source: peripheral blood, taken on day 0 of AZD1222 vaccination. The receptor was derived from an adult in good health. J is TRBJ1-4 and V is TRBV5-1, with D maybe TRBD1 (5 bases). In DNA form, the CDR3 reads TGCGCCAGCAGCTTGGTAGGGGCCACTAATGAAAAACTGTTTTTT. Its protein product is CASSLVGATNEKLFF. Drawing the rest from reference TRBV5-1 and TRBJ1-4, the complete variable domain is KAGVTQTPRYLIKTRGQQVTLSCSPISGHRSVSWYQQTPGQGLQFLFEYFSETQRNKGNFPGRFSGRQFSNSRSEMNVSTLELGDSALYLCASSLVGATNEKLFFGSGTQLSVL.